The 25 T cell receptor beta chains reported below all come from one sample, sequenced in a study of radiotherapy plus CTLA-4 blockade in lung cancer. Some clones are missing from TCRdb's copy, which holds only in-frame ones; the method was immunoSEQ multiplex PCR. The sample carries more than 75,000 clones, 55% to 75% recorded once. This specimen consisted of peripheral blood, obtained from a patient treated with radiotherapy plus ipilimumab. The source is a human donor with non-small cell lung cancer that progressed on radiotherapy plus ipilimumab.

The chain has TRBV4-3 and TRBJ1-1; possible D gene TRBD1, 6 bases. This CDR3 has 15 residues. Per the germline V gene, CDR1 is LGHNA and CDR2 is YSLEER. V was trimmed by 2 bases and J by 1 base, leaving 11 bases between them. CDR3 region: CASSQYTGRNTEAFF. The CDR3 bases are TGCGCCAGCAGCCAATATACAGGGCGGAACACTGAAGCTTTCTTT.

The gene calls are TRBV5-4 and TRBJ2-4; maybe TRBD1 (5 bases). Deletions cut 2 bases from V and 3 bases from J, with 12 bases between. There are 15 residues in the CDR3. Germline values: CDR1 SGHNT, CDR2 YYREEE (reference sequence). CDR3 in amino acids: CASSLGQGGKNIQYF. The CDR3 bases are TGTGCCAGCAGCTTAGGTCAGGGTGGCAAAAACATTCAGTACTTC. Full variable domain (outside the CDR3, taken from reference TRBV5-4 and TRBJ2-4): ETGVTQSPTHLIKTRGQQVTLRCSSQSGHNTVSWYQQALGQGPQFIFQYYREEENGRGNFPPRFSGLQFPNYSSELNVNALELDDSALYLCASSLGQGGKNIQYFGAGTRLSVL.

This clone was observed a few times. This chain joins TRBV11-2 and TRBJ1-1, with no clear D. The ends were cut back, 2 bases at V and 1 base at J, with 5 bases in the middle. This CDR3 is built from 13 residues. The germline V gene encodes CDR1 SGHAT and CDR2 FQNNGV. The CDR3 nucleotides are TGTGCCAGCAGCTTATCCAGGAACACTGAAGCTTTCTTT. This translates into CASSLSRNTEAFF.

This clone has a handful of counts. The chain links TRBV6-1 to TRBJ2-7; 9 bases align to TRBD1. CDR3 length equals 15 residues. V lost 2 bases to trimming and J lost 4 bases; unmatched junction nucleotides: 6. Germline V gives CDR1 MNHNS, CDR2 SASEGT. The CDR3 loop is CASSEWGTGYYEQYF. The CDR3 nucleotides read TGTGCCAGCAGTGAATGGGGGACAGGGTATTACGAGCAGTACTTC.

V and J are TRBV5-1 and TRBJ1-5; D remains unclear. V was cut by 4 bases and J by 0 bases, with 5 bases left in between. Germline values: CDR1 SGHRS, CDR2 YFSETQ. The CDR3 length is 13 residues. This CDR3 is CASSMSSNQPQHF. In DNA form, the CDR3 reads TGCGCCAGCAGCATGAGTAGCAATCAGCCCCAGCATTTT.

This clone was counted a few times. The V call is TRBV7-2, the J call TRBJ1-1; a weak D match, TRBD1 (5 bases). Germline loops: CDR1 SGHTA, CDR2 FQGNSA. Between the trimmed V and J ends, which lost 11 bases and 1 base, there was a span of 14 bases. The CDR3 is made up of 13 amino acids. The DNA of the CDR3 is TGTGCCTTTGCGGGGCGGACGAACACTGAAGCTTTCTTT. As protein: CAFAGRTNTEAFF.

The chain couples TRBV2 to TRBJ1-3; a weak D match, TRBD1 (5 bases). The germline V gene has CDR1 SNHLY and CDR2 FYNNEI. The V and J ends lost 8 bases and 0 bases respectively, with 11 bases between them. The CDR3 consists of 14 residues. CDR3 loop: CASGALSSGNTIYF. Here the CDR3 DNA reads TGTGCCAGCGGGGCCCTTAGCTCTGGAAACACCATATATTTT.

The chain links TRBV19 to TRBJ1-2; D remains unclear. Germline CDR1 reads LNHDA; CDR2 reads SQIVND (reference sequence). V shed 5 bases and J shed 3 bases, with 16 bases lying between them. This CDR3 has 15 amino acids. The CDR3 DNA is TGTGCCAGTAGTTCCTTGAACCTACCAGACTATGGCTACACCTTC. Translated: CASSSLNLPDYGYTF.

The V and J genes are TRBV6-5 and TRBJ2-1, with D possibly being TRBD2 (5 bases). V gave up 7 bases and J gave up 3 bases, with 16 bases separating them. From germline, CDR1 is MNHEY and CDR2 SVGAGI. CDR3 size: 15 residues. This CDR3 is CASTSTGYNYNEQFF. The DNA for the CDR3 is TGTGCCAGCACCTCTACGGGGTATAACTACAATGAGCAGTTCTTC.

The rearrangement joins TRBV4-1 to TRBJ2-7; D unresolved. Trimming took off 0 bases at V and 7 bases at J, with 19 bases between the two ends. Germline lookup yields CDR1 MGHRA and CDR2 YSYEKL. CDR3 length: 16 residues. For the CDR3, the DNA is TGCGCCAGCAGCCAAGAACCTCCGCCCCCAGTAGGAGAGCAGTACTTC. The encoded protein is CASSQEPPPPVGEQYF.

DNA of the CDR3: TGTGCCAGCAGTTATTCGATAGAACCCGGGGAGCTGTTTTTT. This encodes CASSYSIEPGELFF. The V call is TRBV6-5, the J call TRBJ2-2; D not resolved. Germline CDR1 MNHEY, CDR2 SVGAGI. With 3 bases removed from V and 6 bases from J, the gap between germline ends came to 11 bases. This CDR3 comprises 14 residues.

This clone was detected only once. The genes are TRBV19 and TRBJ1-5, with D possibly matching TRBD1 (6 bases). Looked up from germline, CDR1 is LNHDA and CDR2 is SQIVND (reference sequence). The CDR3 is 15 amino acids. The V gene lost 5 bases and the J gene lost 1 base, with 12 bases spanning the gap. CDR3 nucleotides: TGTGCCAGTAGTTATCAGGGGTTCAGCAATCAGCCCCAGCATTTT. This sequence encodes CASSYQGFSNQPQHF.

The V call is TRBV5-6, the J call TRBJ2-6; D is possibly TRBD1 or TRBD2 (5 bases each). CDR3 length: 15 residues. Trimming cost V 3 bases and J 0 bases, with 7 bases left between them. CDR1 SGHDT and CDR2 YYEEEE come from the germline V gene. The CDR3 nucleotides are TGTGCCAGCAGCTGGGACGGCTCTGGGGCCAACGTCCTGACTTTC. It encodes CASSWDGSGANVLTF.

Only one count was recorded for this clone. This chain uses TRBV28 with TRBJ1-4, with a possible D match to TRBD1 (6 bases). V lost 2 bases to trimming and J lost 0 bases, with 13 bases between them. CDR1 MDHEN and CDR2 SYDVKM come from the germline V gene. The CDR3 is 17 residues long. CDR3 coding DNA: TGTGCCAGCAGTTTAGGCAGGGGAAGCGCAACTAATGAAAAACTGTTTTTT. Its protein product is CASSLGRGSATNEKLFF.

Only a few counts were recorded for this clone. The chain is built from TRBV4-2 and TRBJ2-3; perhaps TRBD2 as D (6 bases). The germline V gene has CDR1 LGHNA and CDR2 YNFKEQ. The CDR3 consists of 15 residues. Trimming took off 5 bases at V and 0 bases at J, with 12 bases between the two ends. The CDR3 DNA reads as TGTGCCAGCAGCTTGGGGGACTTTAGCACAGATACGCAGTATTTT. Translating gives CASSLGDFSTDTQYF.

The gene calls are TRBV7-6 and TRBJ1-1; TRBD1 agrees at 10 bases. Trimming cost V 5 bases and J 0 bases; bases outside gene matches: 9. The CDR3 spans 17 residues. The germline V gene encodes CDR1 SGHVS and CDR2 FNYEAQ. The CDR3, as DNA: TGTGCCAGCAGCCCGCGGACAGGGGGTTGGATGAACACTGAAGCTTTCTTT. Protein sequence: CASSPRTGGWMNTEAFF.

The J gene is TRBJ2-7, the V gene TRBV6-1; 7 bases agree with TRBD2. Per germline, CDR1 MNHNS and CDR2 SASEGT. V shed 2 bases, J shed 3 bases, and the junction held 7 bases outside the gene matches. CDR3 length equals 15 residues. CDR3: CASSEREGLNYEQYF. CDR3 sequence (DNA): TGTGCCAGCAGTGAAAGGGAGGGCCTGAACTACGAGCAGTACTTC.

The CDR3 coding sequence is TGTGCCAGCAGCCAAGATAATGACTATGGCTACACCTTC. Translating it yields CASSQDNDYGYTF. This rearrangement joins TRBV4-2 to TRBJ1-2; D not resolved. In germline, CDR1 is LGHNA, CDR2 YNFKEQ. This CDR3 spans 13 amino acids. V lost 0 bases and J lost 3, with 5 bases in between.

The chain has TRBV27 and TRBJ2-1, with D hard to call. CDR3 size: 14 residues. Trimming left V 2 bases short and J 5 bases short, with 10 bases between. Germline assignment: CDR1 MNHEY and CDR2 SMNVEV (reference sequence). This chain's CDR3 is CASSLQYPNNEQFF. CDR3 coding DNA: TGTGCCAGCAGTTTACAGTACCCAAACAATGAGCAGTTCTTC.

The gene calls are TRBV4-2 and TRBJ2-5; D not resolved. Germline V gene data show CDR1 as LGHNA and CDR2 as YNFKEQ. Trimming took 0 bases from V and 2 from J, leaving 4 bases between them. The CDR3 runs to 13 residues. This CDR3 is CASSQDLQETQYF. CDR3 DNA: TGTGCCAGCAGCCAAGATCTTCAAGAGACCCAGTACTTC.

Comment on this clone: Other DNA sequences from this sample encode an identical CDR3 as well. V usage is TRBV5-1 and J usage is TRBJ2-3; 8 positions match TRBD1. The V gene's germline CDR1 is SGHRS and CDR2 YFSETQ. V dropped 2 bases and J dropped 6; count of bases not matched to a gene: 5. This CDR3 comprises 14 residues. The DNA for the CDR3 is TGCGCCAGCAGCTTAGGACAGGGTGCGGATACGCAGTATTTT. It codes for CASSLGQGADTQYF.

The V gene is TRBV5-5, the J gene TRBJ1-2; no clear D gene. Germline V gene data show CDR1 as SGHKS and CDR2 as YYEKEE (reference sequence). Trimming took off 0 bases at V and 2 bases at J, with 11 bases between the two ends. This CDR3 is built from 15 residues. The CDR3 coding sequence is TGTGCCAGCAGCTTGGCGGGAACAGAGAACTATGGCTACACCTTC. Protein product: CASSLAGTENYGYTF.

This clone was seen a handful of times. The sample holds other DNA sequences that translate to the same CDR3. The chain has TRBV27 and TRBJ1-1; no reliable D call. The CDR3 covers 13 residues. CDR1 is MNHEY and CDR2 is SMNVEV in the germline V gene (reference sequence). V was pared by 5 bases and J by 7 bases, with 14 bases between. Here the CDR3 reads CASSLSRQNEAFF. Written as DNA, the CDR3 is TGTGCCAGCAGTCTCTCTCGGCAGAATGAAGCTTTCTTT.

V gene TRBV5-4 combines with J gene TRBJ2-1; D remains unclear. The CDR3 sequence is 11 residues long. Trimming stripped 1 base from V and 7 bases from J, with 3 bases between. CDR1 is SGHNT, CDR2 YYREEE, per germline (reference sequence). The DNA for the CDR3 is TGTGCCAGCAGCTTGTTTAATGAGCAGTTCTTC. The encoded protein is CASSLFNEQFF.

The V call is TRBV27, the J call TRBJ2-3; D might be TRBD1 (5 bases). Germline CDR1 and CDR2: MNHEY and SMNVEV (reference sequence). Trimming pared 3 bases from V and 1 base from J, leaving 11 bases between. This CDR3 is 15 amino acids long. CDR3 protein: CASSLVRVGTDTQYF. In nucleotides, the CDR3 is TGTGCCAGCAGTTTGGTCAGGGTGGGCACAGATACGCAGTATTTT.